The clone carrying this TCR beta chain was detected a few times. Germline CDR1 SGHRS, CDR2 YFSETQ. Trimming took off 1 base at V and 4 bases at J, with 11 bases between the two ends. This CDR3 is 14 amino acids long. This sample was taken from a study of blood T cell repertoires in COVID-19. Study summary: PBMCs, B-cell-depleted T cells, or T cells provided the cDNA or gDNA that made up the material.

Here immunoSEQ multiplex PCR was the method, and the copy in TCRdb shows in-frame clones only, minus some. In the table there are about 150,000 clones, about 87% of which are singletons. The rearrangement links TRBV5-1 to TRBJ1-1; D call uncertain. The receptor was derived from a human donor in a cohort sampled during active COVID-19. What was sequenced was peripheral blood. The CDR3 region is CASSLSGGGTEAFF. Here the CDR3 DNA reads TGCGCCAGCAGCTTGTCAGGAGGTGGCACTGAAGCTTTCTTT.